The 17 T cell receptor beta chains in this list originate from one sample, sequenced in a study of T cell repertoires in cytomegalovirus infection. TCRdb fed the reads into MiXCR, producing one record per CDR3 protein. The sample records 400,000 or so distinct CDR3 sequences, about 33% being singletons. The specimen sequenced was PBMCs. The receptors stem from a human donor in good health (CMV status not recorded). Some clones in this sample may be carry-over from other donors' samples.

The chain combines TRBV20-1 with TRBJ1-3, with D perhaps TRBD1 (6 bases). V dropped 4 bases and J dropped 0 bases, with 10 bases sitting between them. The CDR3 runs to 14 residues. Germline CDR1 reads DFQATT; CDR2 reads SNEGSKA (reference sequence). In DNA form, the CDR3 reads TGCAGTGCTAATAGGGGGAACTCTGGAAACACCATATATTTT. Translated, it gives CSANRGNSGNTIYF.

This clonotype was picked up one time. The chain employs TRBV7-9 and TRBJ1-1; 8 bases are shared with TRBD1. Losses at the gene ends were 5 bases for V and 3 bases for J; bases not matched to a gene: 8. Germline assignment: CDR1 SEHNR and CDR2 FQNEAQ (reference sequence). The CDR3 has 15 amino acids. The chain's CDR3 is CASSPGQGRYTEAFF. The CDR3 DNA follows: TGTGCCAGCAGCCCAGGACAGGGTAGGTACACTGAAGCTTTCTTT.

V gene TRBV5-3 combines with J gene TRBJ2-2, with a tentative D call TRBD1 (7 bases). TRBV5-3 is known as an ORF, though its function is uncertain. Trimming removed 8 bases from V and 7 bases from J, with 21 bases in between. CDR3 length equals 15 residues. CDR3: CASGTGAMEGGELFF. CDR3 nucleotides: TGTGCCAGCGGCACAGGGGCGATGGAGGGCGGGGAGCTGTTTTTT.

This clonotype occurred many times. The CDR3 sequence is CASSYSSGGPGELFF. As DNA, the CDR3 is TGTGCCAGCAGTTACTCTTCAGGGGGTCCCGGGGAGCTGTTTTTT. This chain links TRBV6-5 with TRBJ2-2; 7 bases map to TRBD1. The CDR3 has 15 residues. CDR1 MNHEY and CDR2 SVGAGI come from the germline V gene. The ends lost 0 bases at V and 6 bases at J; junction bases unmatched: 4.

This clonotype has a count of ten or more. This sequence joins TRBV7-6 and TRBJ2-5; tentatively, D is TRBD1 (6 bases). The V gene lost 6 bases and the J gene lost 5 bases, with 25 bases spanning the gap. Germline assignment: CDR1 SGHVS and CDR2 FNYEAQ. There are 17 residues in the CDR3. The CDR3 bases are TGTGCCAGCAGGGATAGGGTCGGCAGGGGAACCGGTGAGACCCAGTACTTC. Its translation is CASRDRVGRGTGETQYF.

This sequence joins TRBV19 and TRBJ2-3, with 7 nucleotides matching TRBD2. The J segment lost 2 bases and the V segment lost 6 bases, leaving 26 bases of the junction unmatched. This CDR3 has 21 residues. CDR1 is LNHDA, CDR2 SQIVND, per germline (reference sequence). The CDR3, as DNA: TGTGCCAGTAGCCGCAAATACCGTTCGAGCGGGACTACACTTACCACAGATACGCAGTATTTT. Translating gives CASSRKYRSSGTTLTTDTQYF.

This clonotype appeared a few times. The chain is built from TRBV11-2 and TRBJ2-5; D is possibly TRBD2 (5 bases). The CDR3 runs to 14 residues. Germline loops: CDR1 SGHAT, CDR2 FQNNGV. The V end lost 1 base, the J end lost 3 bases, and 9 bases lay between the germline ends. This CDR3 is CASSLGTYKETQYF. The CDR3 DNA is TGTGCCAGCAGCTTAGGGACTTATAAAGAGACCCAGTACTTC.

V gene TRBV5-1 combines with J gene TRBJ2-5; D is perhaps TRBD2 (6 bases). The V gene lost 5 bases and the J gene lost 4 bases, with 15 bases spanning the gap. Germline CDR1 SGHRS, CDR2 YFSETQ. The CDR3 runs to 14 residues. This chain's CDR3 is CASRHRDGRETQYF. In nucleotides, the CDR3 is TGCGCCAGCAGGCACCGGGACGGGAGAGAGACCCAGTACTTC.

The genes are TRBV5-1 and TRBJ2-1; D unresolved. The CDR3 is made up of 13 amino acids. V was cut by 2 bases and J by 6 bases, with 9 bases left in between. The germline V gene encodes CDR1 SGHRS and CDR2 YFSETQ. In nucleotides, the CDR3 is TGCGCCAGCAGCTTTATCCGAGGCAATGAGCAGTTCTTC. Its protein product is CASSFIRGNEQFF.

Turning to this clonotype: One base away lies a much larger clone, so this may be a sequencing read error. The J gene is TRBJ2-4, the V gene TRBV7-2, with D perhaps TRBD2 (5 bases). CDR1 and CDR2 from the germline V gene are SGHTA and FQGNSA. Trimming left V 1 base short and J 2 bases short, with 12 bases between. This CDR3 contains 16 residues. CDR3 sequence: CASSLVEGVPKNIQYF. CDR3 nucleotides: TGTGCCAGCAGCTTAGTAGAGGGTGTGCCCAAAAACATTCAGTACTTC.

This clonotype was detected a few times. The rearrangement joins TRBV7-3 to TRBJ2-5, with TRBD1 matching over 8 bases. CDR3 length: 15 amino acids. Trimming removed 5 bases from V and 5 bases from J; junction bases left unmatched: 10. Germline CDR1 is SGHTA and CDR2 is FQGTGA. Here the CDR3 DNA reads TGTGCCAGCAGCCGAACAGGGGGTGATTTTGAGACCCAGTACTTC. It is translated as CASSRTGGDFETQYF.

There are a few counts of this clonotype. The V call is TRBV12-3 or TRBV12-4, the J call TRBJ2-3, with D maybe TRBD2 (5 bases). The CDR3 sequence is 17 residues long. V shed 4 bases and J shed 5 bases, with 22 bases lying between them. CDR3 coding DNA: TGTGCCAGCAGTTCCCCAACTCAAGAGTCGGGGAAAGATACGCAGTATTTT. It codes for CASSSPTQESGKDTQYF.

Only a few counts were recorded for this clonotype. The CDR3 region is CASRRGQGDSPLHF. DNA for the CDR3: TGCGCCAGCAGACGCGGACAGGGAGATTCACCCCTCCACTTT. This chain links TRBV10-2 with TRBJ1-6, with 8 bases matching TRBD1. CDR1 is WSHSY, CDR2 SAAADI, per germline. This CDR3 region has 14 residues. Trimming at V came to 6 bases and at J to 8 bases, leaving 6 bases not matched to a gene.

This clonotype was observed a handful of times. The V and J genes are TRBV6-6 and TRBJ1-5; unclear D gene. The CDR3 extends over 13 amino acids. Trimming took 1 base from V and 6 from J, leaving 7 bases between them. The germline V gene encodes CDR1 MNHNY and CDR2 SVGAGI (reference sequence). This CDR3 is CASSYLWVQPQHF. The CDR3 nucleotides read TGTGCCAGCAGTTACTTGTGGGTTCAGCCCCAGCATTTT.

This clonotype was observed at least ten times. The chain links TRBV7-8 to TRBJ2-7; TRBD1 aligns across 8 bases. CDR3 length: 15 residues. The V and J ends lost 5 bases and 3 bases, in that order; junction bases with no gene match: 9. Germline V gene sequence: CDR1 SGHVS, CDR2 FQNEAQ. The CDR3 region is CASSPSIGQGYEQYF. The DNA of the CDR3 is TGTGCCAGCAGCCCCTCAATAGGACAGGGCTACGAGCAGTACTTC.

The V call is TRBV7-4, the J call TRBJ1-6; 9 bases agree with TRBD1. CDR1 is SGHVT, CDR2 SQSDAQ, per germline. V lost 5 bases to trimming and J lost 6 bases; unmatched junction nucleotides: 17. The CDR3 loop spans 19 amino acids. The CDR3 region has the DNA TGTGCCAGCAGCATACGTTCCGGGACAGGGTTTAGGGGTAATTCACCCCTCCACTTT. It encodes CASSIRSGTGFRGNSPLHF.

The CDR3 loop reads CAISEKGGGGYTF. The CDR3 nucleotides read TGTGCCATCAGTGAGAAGGGGGGCGGTGGCTACACCTTC. J is TRBJ1-2 and V is TRBV10-3; perhaps TRBD1 as D (6 bases). From germline, CDR1 is ENHRY and CDR2 SYGVKD. This CDR3 spans 13 amino acids. With 2 bases removed from V and 7 bases from J, the gap between germline ends came to 11 bases.